The TCR beta chain under discussion was sequenced for a study of T cell repertoires in cytomegalovirus infection. About the study: The study used recently identified HLA-C-restricted and well-studied HLA-B-restricted CMV epitopes. Shared public TCR beta signatures pointed to both CMV infection and a matching HLA type. The study's findings and limits: Pooled public TCR beta family frequency picked out CMV carriers with the relevant HLA.

The CDR3 spans 16 residues. Trimming left V 2 bases short and J 8 bases short, with 16 bases between. Looked up from germline, CDR1 is MNHEY and CDR2 is SVGAGI. TCRdb used MiXCR to reprocess the reads, holding one entry per CDR3 protein. The sample carries about 770,000 distinct CDR3 sequences, under 35% recorded once. Notes on this clonotype: Its antigen is unknown.

The chain is built from TRBV6-5 and TRBJ1-6, with D tentatively TRBD1 (5 bases). This clonotype originated in a human donor in good health (CMV status not recorded). Some clones in this sample may be carry-over from other donors' samples. The sample in question was cultured CD8+ T cells from PBMCs, obtained from culture after CMV antigen stimulation. CDR3 in DNA: TGTGCCAGCAGTTACGGGGTGGGGGGGGACGATTCACCCCTCCACTTT. Amino acids: CASSYGVGGDDSPLHF.